A single sample gave rise to the 23 T cell receptor beta chains below, sequenced in a study of blood T cell repertoires in COVID-19. Using immunoSEQ multiplex PCR, the repertoire was profiled, and TCRdb retains in-frame clones only, with some absent. The data hold 85,000 to 100,000 clones, with around 80% observed a single time. The sample consisted of peripheral blood. The receptors stem from a man aged 50 to 60 who had recovered from COVID-19.

The CDR3 here is CSVGGTSGVTYNEQFF. CDR3 in DNA: TGCAGCGTTGGTGGAACTAGCGGGGTCACCTACAATGAGCAGTTCTTC. V gene TRBV29-1 combines with J gene TRBJ2-1; 10 bases align to TRBD2. J gave up 2 bases and V 4 bases, and 8 bases lay outside the gene matches. CDR1 and CDR2 from the germline V gene are SQVTM and ANQGSEA. The CDR3 runs to 16 residues.

J is TRBJ1-2 and V is TRBV28; D call uncertain. Trimming took off 2 bases at V and 2 bases at J, with 6 bases between the two ends. Looked up from germline, CDR1 is MDHEN and CDR2 is SYDVKM. The CDR3 loop spans 13 amino acids. The CDR3 is CASSLMANYGYTF. DNA for the CDR3: TGTGCCAGCAGTTTAATGGCAAACTATGGCTACACCTTC.

This chain uses TRBV3-1 (or the pseudogene TRBV3-2) with TRBJ1-1, with D possibly matching TRBD1 (5 bases). Germline-derived CDR1 and CDR2 are LGHDT and YNNKEL (reference sequence). V was clipped by 1 base and J by 1 base, with 13 bases between them. The CDR3 is 16 residues long. The CDR3 sequence: CASSQGATGRNTEAFF. The CDR3 coding sequence is TGTGCCAGCAGCCAAGGGGCTACAGGAAGGAACACTGAAGCTTTCTTT.

This clone was detected only once. The chain is built from TRBV9 and TRBJ2-1, with 10 positions matching TRBD2. V was clipped by 4 bases and J by 2 bases; unmatched bases: 6. This CDR3 spans 16 amino acids. Germline CDR1 reads SGDLS; CDR2 reads YYNGEE. The CDR3 region is CASSFSGGTTYNEQFF. CDR3 nucleotides: TGTGCCAGCAGCTTTAGCGGGGGGACAACCTACAATGAGCAGTTCTTC. Drawing the rest from reference TRBV9 and TRBJ2-1, the complete variable domain is DSGVTQTPKHLITATGQRVTLRCSPRSGDLSVYWYQQSLDQGLQFLIQYYNGEERAKGNILERFSAQQFPDLHSELNLSSLELGDSALYFCASSFSGGTTYNEQFFGPGTRLTVL.

V usage is TRBV12-5 and J usage is TRBJ2-1, with a weak D call TRBD2 (6 bases). V dropped 1 base and J dropped 8 bases, with 15 bases sitting between them. Germline CDR1 reads LGHNT; CDR2 reads FRNRAP. This CDR3 region has 15 residues. CDR3: CASGLGDPGGHEQFF. The CDR3 DNA follows: TGTGCTAGTGGTTTGGGGGACCCCGGAGGGCATGAGCAGTTCTTC.

The table lists this clone with a few counts. The J gene is TRBJ1-2, the V gene TRBV5-1, with 7 bases fitting TRBD1. Germline V gene data show CDR1 as SGHRS and CDR2 as YFSETQ. V lost 0 bases, J lost 8 bases, and 10 bases stayed unmatched. This CDR3 contains 15 residues. CDR3 residues: CASSLDYRGIGGYTF. The CDR3 DNA is TGCGCCAGCAGCTTGGACTACAGGGGAATAGGCGGCTACACCTTC.

The gene calls are TRBV19 and TRBJ1-3, with TRBD1 identical over 7 bases. CDR3 size: 17 residues. The germline V gene has CDR1 LNHDA and CDR2 SQIVND (reference sequence). Germline trimming cut 10 bases from V and 0 bases from J; bases unmatched to any gene: 15. The CDR3 is CATQLPQGTRSGNTIYF. DNA for the CDR3: TGTGCCACCCAACTTCCACAGGGGACCCGCTCTGGAAACACCATATATTTT.

V usage is TRBV5-6 and J usage is TRBJ1-5, with 8 bases lining up with TRBD1. The CDR3 is 16 residues long. Per germline, CDR1 SGHDT and CDR2 YYEEEE. The V and J ends lost 4 bases and 4 bases, in that order; junction bases with no gene match: 10. The CDR3 DNA follows: TGTGCCAGCAGCCTTCTAACCGGGACAGGTAATCAGCCCCAGCATTTT. Amino acid sequence: CASSLLTGTGNQPQHF.

V gene TRBV5-4 combines with J gene TRBJ1-1; no reliable D call. The CDR3 is 14 residues long. The germline V and J ends were trimmed by 3 bases and 1 base, with 10 bases remaining between them. Germline-derived CDR1 and CDR2 are SGHNT and YYREEE (reference sequence). Written as DNA, the CDR3 is TGTGCCAGCAGCTCACCCAAACAGAACACTGAAGCTTTCTTT. Amino acids: CASSSPKQNTEAFF.

The CDR3 nucleotides read TGTGCCAGCAGCCGAACAGGGACCTACAATGAGCAGTTCTTC. Amino acids: CASSRTGTYNEQFF. The V gene is TRBV27, the J gene TRBJ2-1; D possibly corresponds to TRBD1 (6 bases). Per the germline V gene, CDR1 is MNHEY and CDR2 is SMNVEV (reference sequence). The CDR3 sequence is 14 residues long. Trimming removed 6 bases at V and 2 bases at J, with 11 bases between.

CDR3 sequence (DNA): TGTGCCAGCAGGACCCAGGAAAACTATGGCTACACCTTC. Translated, it gives CASRTQENYGYTF. This chain connects TRBV2 to TRBJ1-2; D not resolved. The V end was cut by 6 bases, the J end by 2 bases, with 10 bases between. CDR1 is SNHLY and CDR2 is FYNNEI in the germline V gene. CDR3 length equals 13 residues.

The chain has TRBV5-1 and TRBJ1-2; D might be TRBD1 (6 bases). With 7 bases removed from V and 6 bases from J, the gap between germline ends came to 13 bases. From germline, CDR1 is SGHRS and CDR2 YFSETQ. This CDR3 has 12 amino acids. The CDR3 nucleotides read TGCGCCAGCTCACAGGGAAAGGATGGCTACACCTTC. Translating it yields CASSQGKDGYTF.

The rearrangement joins TRBV19 to TRBJ2-2; possible D gene TRBD2, 5 bases. Germline lookup yields CDR1 LNHDA and CDR2 SQIVND (reference sequence). The germline V and J ends were trimmed by 6 bases and 3 bases, with 11 bases remaining between them. The CDR3 is made up of 14 amino acids. In DNA, the CDR3 is TGTGCCAGTAGAAGGGAGCGCGACACCGGGGAGCTGTTTTTT. Its protein product is CASRRERDTGELFF.

The chain joins TRBV5-1 to TRBJ2-6; TRBD1 aligns across 7 bases. The germline V gene has CDR1 SGHRS and CDR2 YFSETQ. The length of the CDR3 is 15 residues. Trimming at V came to 5 bases and at J to 0 bases, leaving 2 bases not matched to a gene. The CDR3 loop reads CASRGQYSGANVLTF. The CDR3 DNA reads TGCGCCAGCAGGGGACAGTACTCTGGGGCCAACGTCCTGACTTTC.

The chain uses TRBV30 and TRBJ2-5; weak D call: TRBD2 (7 bases). The CDR3 has 15 amino acids. V lost 0 bases, J lost 1 base, and 12 bases lay in between. Germline V gene sequence: CDR1 GTSNPN, CDR2 SVGIG (reference sequence). Here the CDR3 reads CAWSVHGGPQETQYF. The CDR3 bases are TGTGCCTGGAGTGTGCACGGGGGGCCCCAAGAGACCCAGTACTTC.

This rearrangement joins TRBV18 to TRBJ2-6; 7 nucleotides match TRBD1. V lost 2 bases to trimming and J lost 2 bases; unmatched junction nucleotides: 6. The CDR3 loop spans 17 amino acids. The germline V gene has CDR1 KGHSH and CDR2 LQKENI. The CDR3 nucleotides are TGTGCCAGCTCACCAGGCCTCGGACAGGCTGGGGCCAACGTCCTGACTTTC. This translates into CASSPGLGQAGANVLTF.

V is TRBV6-2 or TRBV6-3 and J is TRBJ2-7; possibly TRBD2 for D (6 bases). The germline CDR1 and CDR2 sequences are MNHEY and SVGEGT. Trimming took off 0 bases at V and 0 bases at J, with 12 bases between the two ends. The CDR3 has 16 residues. CDR3 coding DNA: TGTGCCAGCAGTTACTCCCCTAGCGCCAACTCCTACGAGCAGTACTTC. It yields the protein CASSYSPSANSYEQYF.

The chain uses TRBV7-9 and TRBJ2-2, with TRBD2 matching over 8 bases. The V segment lost 5 bases and the J segment 8 bases; nucleotides outside the gene matches: 10. CDR3 length: 15 residues. From germline, CDR1 is SEHNR and CDR2 FQNEAQ (reference sequence). CDR3 DNA sequence: TGTGCCAGCAGCCTTAGCGGGACCGGGTTGGGGGAGCTGTTTTTT. Its translation: CASSLSGTGLGELFF.

This chain joins TRBV6-5 and TRBJ2-2; 8 nucleotides line up with TRBD1. This CDR3 region has 12 residues. CDR1 is MNHEY, CDR2 SVGAGI, per germline. The J segment lost 9 bases and the V segment lost 6 bases, leaving 3 bases of the junction unmatched. This CDR3 reads CASRTGARELFF. For the CDR3, the DNA is TGTGCCAGCAGGACAGGGGCCAGGGAGCTGTTTTTT.

The chain is built from TRBV6-1 and TRBJ1-1, with TRBD1 as a possible D gene (5 bases). The V end lost 1 base, the J end lost 4 bases, and 13 bases lay between the germline ends. Germline loops: CDR1 MNHNS, CDR2 SASEGT. The CDR3 consists of 15 residues. Here the CDR3 DNA reads TGTGCCAGCAGTGAAGGATACAGGTTGACCACTGAAGCTTTCTTT. Translating it yields CASSEGYRLTTEAFF.

This clone has just one count. The V gene is TRBV2, the J gene TRBJ2-2, with 10 bases matching TRBD2. After removal of 7 bases from V and 5 bases from J, the junction contained 10 bases not matched to a gene. The CDR3 extends over 16 amino acids. Germline V gene data show CDR1 as SNHLY and CDR2 as FYNNEI. Here the CDR3 DNA reads TGTGCCAGCAAAGCGGAGCGGGGGGGCTTGACCGGGGAGCTGTTTTTT. As protein: CASKAERGGLTGELFF.

This chain connects TRBV6-5 to TRBJ1-2, with TRBD1 matching over 7 bases. This CDR3 has 16 residues. Germline V gene lookup returns CDR1 MNHEY and CDR2 SVGAGI. J lost 5 bases, V lost 0 bases, and 9 bases had no gene match. CDR3 region: CASSYSRTGGGYGYTF. CDR3 DNA: TGTGCCAGCAGTTACTCCCGGACAGGTGGGGGATATGGCTACACCTTC.

The chain links TRBV12-3 or TRBV12-4 to TRBJ1-1; D is possibly TRBD1 (6 bases). V lost 9 bases and J lost 5, with 13 bases in between. The CDR3 is made up of 12 amino acids. The CDR3 region is CASKGGLTEAFF. DNA for the CDR3: TGTGCCAGTAAGGGGGGGCTTACTGAAGCTTTCTTT.